One T cell receptor (beta chain) is described in this entry. Its target is unknown. The sample belongs to a study of T cell responses to AZD1222 COVID-19 vaccine. Study results and caveats: Donor demographics were predominantly white British with a female majority; clonal diversity may be underestimated.

V trimming: 7 bases; J trimming: 16 bases; junction bases outside the gene matches: 17. Germline CDR1 SQVTM, CDR2 ANQGSEA. This CDR3 contains 14 residues. Generated by immunoSEQ multiplex PCR, the TCRdb table keeps only in-frame clones and is missing some. The data show about 120,000 clones, about 89% seen once. The source material was peripheral blood, sampled on day 0 of AZD1222 vaccination. This TCR was sampled from an adult in good health. The genes are TRBV29-1 and TRBJ1-6; 9 bases are shared with TRBD1. Written as DNA, the CDR3 is TGCAGCGCTACAACCGGGACAGGGACCGCGGCGCTCCACTTT. It translates to CSATTGTGTAALHF.